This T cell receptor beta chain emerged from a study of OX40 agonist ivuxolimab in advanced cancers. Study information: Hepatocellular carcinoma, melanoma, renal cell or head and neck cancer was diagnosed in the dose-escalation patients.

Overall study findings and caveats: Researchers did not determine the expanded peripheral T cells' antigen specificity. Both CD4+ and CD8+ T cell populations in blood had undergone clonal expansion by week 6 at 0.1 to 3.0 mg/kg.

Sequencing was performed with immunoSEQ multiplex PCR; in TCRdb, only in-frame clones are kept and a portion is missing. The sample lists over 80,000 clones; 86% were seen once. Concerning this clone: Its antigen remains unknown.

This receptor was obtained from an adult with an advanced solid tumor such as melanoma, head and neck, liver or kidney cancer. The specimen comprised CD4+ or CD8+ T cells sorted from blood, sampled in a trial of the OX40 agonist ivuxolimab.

The CDR3 protein is CASSVGTHGNTIYF. The CDR3 coding sequence is TGTGCCAGCAGTGTCGGGACCCACGGAAACACCATATATTTT. V usage is TRBV6-1 and J usage is TRBJ1-3; D might be TRBD1 (5 bases). Germline V gene data show CDR1 as MNHNS and CDR2 as SASEGT. This CDR3 contains 14 residues. The V end was cut by 4 bases, the J end by 4 bases, with 11 bases between.